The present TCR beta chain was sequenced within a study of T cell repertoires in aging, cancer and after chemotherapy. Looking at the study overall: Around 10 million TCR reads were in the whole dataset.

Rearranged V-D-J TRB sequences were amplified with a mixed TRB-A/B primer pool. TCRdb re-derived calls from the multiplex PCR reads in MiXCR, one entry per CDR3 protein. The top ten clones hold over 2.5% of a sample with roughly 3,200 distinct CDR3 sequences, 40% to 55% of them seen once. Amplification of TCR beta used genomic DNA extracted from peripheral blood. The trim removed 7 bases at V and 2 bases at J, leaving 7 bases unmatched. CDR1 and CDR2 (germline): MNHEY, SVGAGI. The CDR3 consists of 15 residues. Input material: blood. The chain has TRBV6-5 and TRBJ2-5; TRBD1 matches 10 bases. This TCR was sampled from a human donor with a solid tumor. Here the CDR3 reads CASMDRGDPQETQYF. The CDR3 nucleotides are TGTGCCAGCATGGACAGGGGGGACCCTCAAGAGACCCAGTACTTC.